A single sample gave rise to the 22 T cell receptor beta chains below, sequenced in a study of post-analysis software for immune sequencing data. Findings of the study overall: Five TRBV segments were significantly more frequent in patients than in controls. TRBV5-6, TRBV5-1 and TRBV20-1 were among these segments.

What these receptors recognize is not known. Unique molecular identifiers had been added to the TCR beta cDNA libraries. Each CDR3 protein is one row after TCRdb ran MiXCR on the PCR reads. The sample holds more than 450,000 distinct CDR3 sequences, around 47% seen once. Specimen: blood. Every receptor here comes from a girl aged 5 to 17 with multiple sclerosis.

This clonotype was observed a single time. The chain has TRBV7-9 and TRBJ2-5, with D uncertain. The tail of the sequence fits TRBJ2-7 better, so the J call may be wrong. Germline CDR1 and CDR2: SEHNR and FQNEAQ (reference sequence). This CDR3 is 14 amino acids long. CDR3 protein: CASSPSLLRNEQYF. The DNA for the CDR3 is TGTGCCAGCAGCCCATCGCTGCTTAGGAACGAGCAGTACTTC.

The chain uses TRBV19 and TRBJ2-4, with D unclear. The J call is doubtful: the DNA matches TRBJ2-7 better. The CDR3 totals 12 residues. Germline CDR1 reads LNHDA; CDR2 reads SQIVND (reference sequence). The CDR3, as DNA: TGTGCCAGTAGTATCGGGCTGGACGAGCAGTACTTC. It translates to CASSIGLDEQYF.

This clonotype turned up a few times. V and J are TRBV5-1 and TRBJ2-5; tentatively, D is TRBD2 (6 bases). Germline V gene data show CDR1 as SGHRS and CDR2 as YFSETQ. The V end lost 0 bases, the J end lost 4 bases, and 28 bases lay between the germline ends. There are 20 residues in the CDR3. CDR3 DNA sequence: TGCGCCAGCAGCTTGGAAAGGCCTCTACCCGGGAGCTCGAAGGGAGAGACCCAGTACTTC. It is translated as CASSLERPLPGSSKGETQYF.

The chain links TRBV7-2 to TRBJ2-7; D may correspond to TRBD1 or TRBD2 (5 bases each). The CDR3 spans 14 residues. V was pared by 5 bases and J by 2 bases, with 13 bases between. Per the germline V gene, CDR1 is SGHTA and CDR2 is FQGNSA. The DNA for the CDR3 is TGTGCCAGCAGCATCTGGGACGGACCCTACGAGCAGTACTTC. The encoded protein is CASSIWDGPYEQYF.

On this clonotype: A read error may produce the germline difference seen at one junction end. The chain links TRBV6-6 to TRBJ2-4; possibly TRBD2 for D (8 bases). Looked up from germline, CDR1 is MNHNY and CDR2 is SVGAGI (reference sequence). This CDR3 is built from 16 residues. The CDR3 DNA is TGTGCCAGTAGTTCCGGGGGGGCGGGACAGAAAAACATTCAGTACTTC. It encodes CASSSGGAGQKNIQYF.

V usage is TRBV20-1 and J usage is TRBJ2-1, with 9 bases fitting TRBD2. The CDR3 runs 14 residues. Germline-derived CDR1 and CDR2 are DFQATT and SNEGSKA (reference sequence). The ends lost 4 bases at V and 7 bases at J; junction bases unmatched: 8. The CDR3 protein is CSATLGTSSNEQFF. The CDR3 DNA reads TGCAGTGCTACCCTCGGGACTAGCAGTAATGAGCAGTTCTTC.

This clonotype was detected ten times or more. V is TRBV12-3 or TRBV12-4 and J is TRBJ1-2; a weak D match, TRBD1 (5 bases). This CDR3 is built from 12 residues. V was trimmed by 6 bases and J by 0 bases, leaving 5 bases between them. The DNA for the CDR3 is TGTGCCAGCAGGGGGGCTAACTATGGCTACACCTTC. Amino acids: CASRGANYGYTF.

The chain joins TRBV6-2 or TRBV6-3 to TRBJ2-6, with D maybe TRBD1 (5 bases). The V end lost 6 bases, the J end lost 0 bases, and 15 bases lay between the germline ends. This CDR3 is 17 amino acids long. From germline, CDR1 is MNHEY and CDR2 SVGEGT. Written as DNA, the CDR3 is TGTGCCAGCAGCCCCGGACACTCTAGCTCTGGGGCCAACGTCCTGACTTTC. It encodes CASSPGHSSSGANVLTF.

The rearrangement links TRBV12-3 or TRBV12-4 to TRBJ2-1, with D tentatively TRBD1 (6 bases). With 7 bases removed from V and 0 bases from J, the gap between germline ends came to 19 bases. CDR3 length: 17 amino acids. The CDR3 loop is CASTVGATLGSYNEQFF. CDR3 sequence (DNA): TGTGCCAGCACCGTGGGGGCTACCCTAGGCTCCTACAATGAGCAGTTCTTC.

The V gene is TRBV4-1, the J gene TRBJ1-1, with D tentatively TRBD1 (5 bases). The CDR3 length is 17 residues. The V gene lost 0 bases and the J gene lost 3 bases, with 17 bases spanning the gap. Looked up from germline, CDR1 is MGHRA and CDR2 is YSYEKL. The CDR3 is CASSQDLRGREDTEAFF. For the CDR3, the DNA is TGCGCCAGCAGCCAAGATCTAAGGGGCAGGGAAGACACTGAAGCTTTCTTT.

The V and J genes are TRBV2 and TRBJ2-1; TRBD2 might be the D (6 bases). Trimming stripped 6 bases from V and 1 base from J, with 13 bases between. The germline gives CDR1 SNHLY, CDR2 FYNNEI. The CDR3 loop spans 15 amino acids. CDR3 amino acids: CASRLGAGSYNEQFF. The CDR3 DNA sequence: TGTGCCAGCAGGCTCGGGGCGGGGTCCTACAATGAGCAGTTCTTC.

The chain is built from TRBV7-8 and TRBJ2-3; the match to TRBD1 covers 7 bases. CDR3 size: 15 residues. From germline, CDR1 is SGHVS and CDR2 FQNEAQ. V lost 1 base, J lost 5 bases, and 6 bases stayed unmatched. CDR3 sequence reads: CASSLGQGVVDTQYF. For the CDR3, the DNA is TGTGCCAGCAGCTTAGGACAGGGTGTAGTAGATACGCAGTATTTT.

The V call is TRBV7-9, the J call TRBJ2-3, with a weak D call TRBD1 (6 bases). The CDR3 spans 16 residues. V was shortened by 5 bases and J by 1 base, with 16 bases between the two germline ends. Germline values: CDR1 SEHNR, CDR2 FQNEAQ (reference sequence). In nucleotides, the CDR3 is TGTGCCAGCAGCGGAAACAGGGAAGTAGGCACAGATACGCAGTATTTT. Encoded protein: CASSGNREVGTDTQYF.

This chain connects TRBV5-1 to TRBJ2-3, with D unclear. The CDR3 covers 16 residues. Germline values: CDR1 SGHRS, CDR2 YFSETQ. Deletions cut 0 bases from V and 4 bases from J, with 15 bases between. CDR3 sequence: CASSLAGPFSADTQYF. The CDR3 region has the DNA TGCGCCAGCAGCTTGGCCGGTCCCTTCTCGGCAGATACGCAGTATTTT.

The chain links TRBV20-1 to TRBJ2-7; 8 bases line up with TRBD2. The germline V gene has CDR1 DFQATT and CDR2 SNEGSKA (reference sequence). Trimming removed 6 bases from V and 0 bases from J; junction bases left unmatched: 4. This CDR3 has 13 residues. As DNA, the CDR3 is TGCAGTGCCCTAGCGGGTCCCTCCTACGAGCAGTACTTC. Protein product: CSALAGPSYEQYF.

This chain joins TRBV12-3 or TRBV12-4 and TRBJ2-7, with D possibly being TRBD1 (6 bases). This CDR3 region has 13 residues. V was pared by 4 bases and J by 2 bases, with 9 bases between. The CDR3 loop is CASSSDSPYEQYF. Written as DNA, the CDR3 is TGTGCCAGCAGTTCGGACAGTCCCTACGAGCAGTACTTC.

This clonotype was seen only a few times. One end of the junction varies from germline; a read error may be responsible. The chain carries TRBV13 and TRBJ2-1; 7 nucleotides line up with TRBD2. Germline V gives CDR1 PRHDT, CDR2 FYEKMQ (reference sequence). The CDR3 runs to 15 residues. For the CDR3, the DNA is TGTGCCAGCAACTTAGCGGGTCCCATCGGGAATGAGCAGTTCTTC. Its translation is CASNLAGPIGNEQFF.

This clonotype came up a few times. The chain carries TRBV29-1 and TRBJ1-2, with 7 bases identical to TRBD1. In germline, CDR1 is SQVTM, CDR2 ANQGSEA. The trim removed 6 bases at V and 4 bases at J, leaving 8 bases unmatched. This CDR3 spans 13 amino acids. The CDR3 nucleotides are TGCAGCGTCACGACAGGGAGCGGCTATGGCTACACCTTC. Protein product: CSVTTGSGYGYTF.

Worth noting for this clonotype: An end of the junction differs from the germline gene, which may be a read error. The chain joins TRBV7-7 to TRBJ2-4, with D possibly TRBD2 on 5 matching bases. The CDR3 has 14 residues. Looked up from germline, CDR1 is SSHAT and CDR2 is FNYEAQ (reference sequence). The DNA of the CDR3 is TGTGCTAGCAGCCTTAGCCCGGAGGTTCATGAGCAGTACTTC. The encoded protein is CASSLSPEVHEQYF.

The rearrangement links TRBV5-6 to TRBJ2-7, with TRBD1 matching over 10 bases. This CDR3 has 14 residues. CDR1 and CDR2 from the germline V gene are SGHDT and YYEEEE. V dropped 3 bases and J dropped 5; count of bases not matched to a gene: 5. This chain's CDR3 is CASSSGTGDDEQYF. The DNA of the CDR3 is TGTGCCAGCAGCTCGGGGACAGGGGATGACGAGCAGTACTTC.

The chain is built from TRBV29-1 and TRBJ2-5; 8 bases are shared with TRBD1. The CDR3 consists of 14 residues. In germline, CDR1 is SQVTM, CDR2 ANQGSEA. The trim removed 6 bases at V and 4 bases at J, leaving 10 bases unmatched. CDR3 protein: CSVKRTGHPETQYF. In nucleotides, the CDR3 is TGCAGCGTCAAAAGGACAGGGCATCCAGAGACCCAGTACTTC.

The chain is built from TRBV5-1 and TRBJ2-7; D remains unclear. The V and J ends lost 0 bases and 2 bases respectively, with 12 bases between them. This CDR3 is built from 15 residues. In germline, CDR1 is SGHRS, CDR2 YFSETQ. The CDR3 DNA follows: TGCGCCAGCAGCTTGGGTAGTGACTTAACCTACGAGCAGTACTTC. Amino acids: CASSLGSDLTYEQYF.